The 6 T cell receptor beta chains reported below all come from one sample, sequenced in a study. TCRdb recomputed calls from the 5' RACE reads with MiXCR, one row per CDR3 protein. The table includes around 10,000 distinct CDR3 sequences, approximately 26% detected once. Treg sorting used a CD4+CD25+CD127-/low gate. Sequencing used Tregs sorted from a lymph node. The receptors shown here come from a female donor with breast cancer.

For this clonotype: A much bigger clone sits one base away, suggesting this may be a read error. The chain carries TRBV5-1 and TRBJ1-1; 7 bases line up with TRBD1. The germline CDR1 and CDR2 sequences are SGHRS and YFSETQ. The CDR3 runs 13 residues. CDR3 nucleotide sequence: TGCGCCAGCGGCTTGGGGACAGACTATGAAGCTTTCTTT. This sequence encodes CASGLGTDYEAFF.

This clonotype has just one count. Possible read error: a much larger clone is one base away. The chain employs TRBV7-8 and TRBJ2-7; TRBD1 is a possible D gene (5 bases). This CDR3 has 12 residues. Germline V gives CDR1 SGHVS, CDR2 FQNEAQ. CDR3 nucleotides: TGTGCCGGCAGCCCTGACAGCTACGAGCAGTACTTC. Protein product: CAGSPDSYEQYF.

This sequence joins TRBV5-1 and TRBJ1-1, with D maybe TRBD1 (6 bases). The germline V gene encodes CDR1 SGHRS and CDR2 YFSETQ. The germline V and J ends were trimmed by 5 bases and 8 bases, with 10 bases remaining between them. The CDR3 runs 11 residues. CDR3 loop: CASRATGEAFF. The DNA of the CDR3 is TGCGCCAGCAGAGCCACAGGGGAAGCTTTCTTT.

In the case of this clonotype: Since no conserved phenylalanine or tryptophan closes the CDR3, a read error is the likely cause. The rearrangement links TRBV5-1 to TRBJ2-1, with 14 nucleotides matching TRBD2. TRBJ2-7 matches the DNA end more closely, so the J call is doubtful. Germline lookup yields CDR1 SGHRS and CDR2 YFSETQ. The CDR3 sequence is 17 residues long. This CDR3 is CASSPGLAGVTYNEQYY. The CDR3 bases are TGCGCCAGCAGCCCGGGACTAGCGGGAGTGACCTACAATGAGCAGTACTAC.

This clonotype came up a few times. One base away lies a much larger clone, so this may be a sequencing read error. The chain recombines TRBV6-4 with TRBJ2-1; 7 bases align to TRBD1. Germline values: CDR1 MRHNA, CDR2 SNTAGT. The CDR3 runs 14 residues. The trim removed 2 bases at V and 8 bases at J, leaving 6 bases unmatched. DNA for the CDR3: TGTGCCAGCAGTGACGACAGGGCATCCGATGAGCAGTTCTTC. Translation: CASSDDRASDEQFF.

To note about this clonotype: The junction differs from germline at one of its ends, possibly a read error. This sequence joins TRBV20-1 and TRBJ2-1, with TRBD1 as a possible D gene (6 bases). Looked up from germline, CDR1 is DFQATT and CDR2 is SNEGSKA (reference sequence). The CDR3 totals 12 residues. The CDR3 nucleotides are TGCAGTGCTAGAGATTCAGGGGATGAGCAGTCCTTC. Translated: CSARDSGDEQSF.